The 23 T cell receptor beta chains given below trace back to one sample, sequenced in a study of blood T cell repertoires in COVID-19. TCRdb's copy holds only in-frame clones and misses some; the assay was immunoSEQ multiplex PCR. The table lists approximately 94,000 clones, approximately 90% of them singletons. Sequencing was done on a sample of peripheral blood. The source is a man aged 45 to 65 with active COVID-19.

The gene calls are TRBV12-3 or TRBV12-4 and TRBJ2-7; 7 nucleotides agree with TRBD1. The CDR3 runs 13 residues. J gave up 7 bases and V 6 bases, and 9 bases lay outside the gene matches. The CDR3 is CASSTGTVREQYV. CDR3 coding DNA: TGTGCCAGCAGCACCGGGACAGTGAGGGAGCAGTACGTC.

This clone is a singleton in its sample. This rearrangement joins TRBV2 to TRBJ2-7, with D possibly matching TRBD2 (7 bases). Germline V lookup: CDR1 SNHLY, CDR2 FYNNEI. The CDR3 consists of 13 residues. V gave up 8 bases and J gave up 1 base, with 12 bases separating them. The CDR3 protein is CASVGGHSYEQYF. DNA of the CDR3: TGTGCCAGCGTGGGGGGGCATTCCTACGAGCAGTACTTC.

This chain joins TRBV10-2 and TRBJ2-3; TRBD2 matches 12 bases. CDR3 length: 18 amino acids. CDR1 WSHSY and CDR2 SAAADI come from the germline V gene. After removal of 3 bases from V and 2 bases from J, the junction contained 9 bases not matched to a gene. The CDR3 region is CASSEGSLAGGFTDTQYF. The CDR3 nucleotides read TGCGCCAGCAGTGAAGGCTCACTAGCGGGGGGTTTCACAGATACGCAGTATTTT.

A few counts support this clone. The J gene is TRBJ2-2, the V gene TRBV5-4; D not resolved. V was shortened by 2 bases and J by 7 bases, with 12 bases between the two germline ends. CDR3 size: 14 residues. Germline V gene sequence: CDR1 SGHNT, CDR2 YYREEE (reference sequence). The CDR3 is CASSFRGTIGELFF. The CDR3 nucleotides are TGTGCCAGCAGCTTCCGTGGCACTATCGGGGAGCTGTTTTTT.

Here the CDR3 DNA reads TGCGCCAGCAGCTTCGGGCTAGCGAGTACCCAAAACATTCAGTACTTC. It specifies CASSFGLASTQNIQYF. The V and J genes are TRBV5-1 and TRBJ2-4, with a possible D match to TRBD2 (6 bases). Germline CDR1 is SGHRS and CDR2 is YFSETQ. Trimming removed 2 bases from V and 5 bases from J, with 17 bases in between. This CDR3 is built from 16 residues.

The CDR3 sequence is CASRTGVMNTEAFF. Written as DNA, the CDR3 is TGCGCCAGCAGAACCGGGGTTATGAACACTGAAGCTTTCTTT. The chain couples TRBV5-1 to TRBJ1-1; D remains unclear. Per the germline V gene, CDR1 is SGHRS and CDR2 is YFSETQ. This CDR3 contains 14 residues. Trimming left V 5 bases short and J 0 bases short, with 11 bases between.

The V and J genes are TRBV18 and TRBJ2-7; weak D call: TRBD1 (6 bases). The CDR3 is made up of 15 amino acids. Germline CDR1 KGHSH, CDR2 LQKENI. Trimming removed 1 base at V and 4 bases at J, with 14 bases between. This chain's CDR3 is CASSPRQGNNYEQYV. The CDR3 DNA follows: TGTGCCAGCTCACCACGCCAGGGGAACAATTACGAGCAGTACGTC.

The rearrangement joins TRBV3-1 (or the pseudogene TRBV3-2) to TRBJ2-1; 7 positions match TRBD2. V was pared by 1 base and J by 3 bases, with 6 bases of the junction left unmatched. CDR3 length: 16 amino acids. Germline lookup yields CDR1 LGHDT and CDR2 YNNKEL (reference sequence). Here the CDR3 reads CASSQVGGKNYNEQFF. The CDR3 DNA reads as TGTGCCAGCAGCCAAGTGGGAGGGAAGAACTACAATGAGCAGTTCTTC.

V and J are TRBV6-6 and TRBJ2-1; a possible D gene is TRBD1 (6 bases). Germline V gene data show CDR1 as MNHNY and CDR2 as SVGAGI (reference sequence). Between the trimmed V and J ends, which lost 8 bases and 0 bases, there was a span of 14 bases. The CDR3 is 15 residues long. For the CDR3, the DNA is TGTGCCAGCCAAGAGACAGGCAGCTCCTACAATGAGCAGTTCTTC. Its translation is CASQETGSSYNEQFF.

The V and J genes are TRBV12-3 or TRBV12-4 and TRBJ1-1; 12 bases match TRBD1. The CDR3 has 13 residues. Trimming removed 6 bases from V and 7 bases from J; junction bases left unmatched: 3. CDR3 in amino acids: CASRGQGAHEAFF. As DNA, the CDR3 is TGTGCCAGCAGGGGACAGGGGGCCCATGAAGCTTTCTTT.

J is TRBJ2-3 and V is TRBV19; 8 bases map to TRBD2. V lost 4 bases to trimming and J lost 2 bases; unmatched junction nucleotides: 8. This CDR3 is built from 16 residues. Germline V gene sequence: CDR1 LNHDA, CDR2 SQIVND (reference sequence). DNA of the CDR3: TGTGCCAGTAGTAGGGGGATCGGGGGGGCCACAGATACGCAGTATTTT. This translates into CASSRGIGGATDTQYF. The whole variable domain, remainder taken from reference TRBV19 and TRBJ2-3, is DGGITQSPKYLFRKEGQNVTLSCEQNLNHDAMYWYRQDPGQGLRLIYYSQIVNDFQKGDIAEGYSVSREKKESFPLTVTSAQKNPTAFYLCASSRGIGGATDTQYFGPGTRLTVL.

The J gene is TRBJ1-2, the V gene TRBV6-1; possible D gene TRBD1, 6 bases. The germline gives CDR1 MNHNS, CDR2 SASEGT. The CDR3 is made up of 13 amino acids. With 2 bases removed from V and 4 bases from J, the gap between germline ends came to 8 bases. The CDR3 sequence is CASSEQGTYGYTF. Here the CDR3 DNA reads TGTGCCAGCAGTGAACAGGGGACCTATGGCTACACCTTC.

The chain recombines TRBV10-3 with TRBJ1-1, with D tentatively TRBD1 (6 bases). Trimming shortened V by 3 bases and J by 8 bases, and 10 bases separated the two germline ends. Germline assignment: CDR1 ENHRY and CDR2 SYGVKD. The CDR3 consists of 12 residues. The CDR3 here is CAISDYDREAFF. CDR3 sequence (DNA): TGTGCCATCAGTGATTATGACAGGGAAGCTTTCTTT.

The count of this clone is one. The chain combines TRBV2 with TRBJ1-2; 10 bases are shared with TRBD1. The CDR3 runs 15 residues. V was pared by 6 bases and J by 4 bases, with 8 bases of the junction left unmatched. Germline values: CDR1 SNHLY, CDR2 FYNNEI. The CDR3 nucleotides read TGTGCCAGCAGAGATCCCGGGACAGGGGTCTATGGCTACACCTTC. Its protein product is CASRDPGTGVYGYTF.

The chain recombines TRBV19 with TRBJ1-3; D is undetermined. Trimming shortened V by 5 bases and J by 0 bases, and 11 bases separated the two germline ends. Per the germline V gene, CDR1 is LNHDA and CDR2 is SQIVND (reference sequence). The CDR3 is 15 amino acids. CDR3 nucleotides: TGTGCCAGTAGTGAATCGACTTCCTCTGGAAACACCATATATTTT. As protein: CASSESTSSGNTIYF. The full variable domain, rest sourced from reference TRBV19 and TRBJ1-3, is DGGITQSPKYLFRKEGQNVTLSCEQNLNHDAMYWYRQDPGQGLRLIYYSQIVNDFQKGDIAEGYSVSREKKESFPLTVTSAQKNPTAFYLCASSESTSSGNTIYFGEGSWLTVV.

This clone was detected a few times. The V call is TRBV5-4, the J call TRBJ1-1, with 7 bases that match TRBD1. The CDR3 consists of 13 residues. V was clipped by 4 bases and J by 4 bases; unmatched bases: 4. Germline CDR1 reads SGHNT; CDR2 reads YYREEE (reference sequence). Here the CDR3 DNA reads TGTGCCAGCAGCCGACAGGGAAGCACTGAAGCTTTCTTT. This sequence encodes CASSRQGSTEAFF.

CDR3 bases: TGTGCCAGCAGCCAAGATCCAGGGGGCGTCGGCTACAATGAGCAGTTCTTC. Its protein product is CASSQDPGGVGYNEQFF. V and J are TRBV3-1 (or the pseudogene TRBV3-2) and TRBJ2-1; 8 bases line up with TRBD1. There are 17 residues in the CDR3. CDR1 LGHDT and CDR2 YNNKEL come from the germline V gene (reference sequence). V gave up 0 bases and J gave up 3 bases; unmatched junction bases: 7.

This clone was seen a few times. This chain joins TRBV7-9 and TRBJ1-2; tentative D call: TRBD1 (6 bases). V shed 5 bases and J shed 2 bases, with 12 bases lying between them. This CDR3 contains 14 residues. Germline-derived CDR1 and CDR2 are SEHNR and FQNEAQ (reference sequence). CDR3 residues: CASSPRDTNYGYTF. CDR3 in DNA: TGTGCCAGCAGCCCAAGGGACACCAACTATGGCTACACCTTC.

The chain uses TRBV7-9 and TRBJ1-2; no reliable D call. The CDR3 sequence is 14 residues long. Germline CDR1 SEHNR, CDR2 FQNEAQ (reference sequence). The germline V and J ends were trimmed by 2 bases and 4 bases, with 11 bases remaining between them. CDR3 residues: CASSLSQISYGYTF. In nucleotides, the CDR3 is TGTGCCAGCAGCTTAAGTCAAATCAGCTATGGCTACACCTTC.

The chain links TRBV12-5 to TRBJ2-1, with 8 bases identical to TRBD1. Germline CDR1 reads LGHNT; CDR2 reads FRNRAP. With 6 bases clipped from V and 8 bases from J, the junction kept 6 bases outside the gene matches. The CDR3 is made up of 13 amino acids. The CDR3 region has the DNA TGTGCTAGTGGCTTTGACAGGGGTGATGAGCAGTTCTTC. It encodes CASGFDRGDEQFF. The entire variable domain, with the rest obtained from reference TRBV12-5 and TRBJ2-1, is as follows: DARVTQTPRHKVTEMGQEVTMRCQPILGHNTVFWYRQTMMQGLELLAYFRNRAPLDDSGMPKDRFSAEMPDATLATLKIQPSEPRDSAVYFCASGFDRGDEQFFGPGTRLTVL.

The CDR3 coding sequence is TGTGCCAGCAGTTACTCAGGACAGACTAACTATGGCTACACCTTC. It encodes CASSYSGQTNYGYTF. V gene TRBV6-5 combines with J gene TRBJ1-2, with D possibly TRBD1 on 6 matching bases. CDR1 is MNHEY, CDR2 SVGAGI, per germline. V was shortened by 0 bases and J by 0 bases, with 8 bases between the two germline ends. This CDR3 region has 15 residues.

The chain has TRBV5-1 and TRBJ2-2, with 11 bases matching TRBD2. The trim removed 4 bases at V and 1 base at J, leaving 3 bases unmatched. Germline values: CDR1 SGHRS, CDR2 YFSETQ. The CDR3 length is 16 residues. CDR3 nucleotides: TGCGCCAGCAGCCCCACTAGCGGGGGGAACACCGGGGAGCTGTTTTTT. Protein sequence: CASSPTSGGNTGELFF.

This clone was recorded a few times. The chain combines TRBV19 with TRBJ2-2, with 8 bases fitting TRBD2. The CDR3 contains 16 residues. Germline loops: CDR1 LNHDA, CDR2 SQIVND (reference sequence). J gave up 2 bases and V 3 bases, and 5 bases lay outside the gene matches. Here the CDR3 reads CASSMVTSGNTGELFF. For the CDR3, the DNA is TGTGCCAGTAGTATGGTAACTAGCGGAAACACCGGGGAGCTGTTTTTT.